This T cell receptor beta chain was captured in a study of blood T cells in healthy people across ages. Combining a sample-barcoded 5' primer with a J-beta primer mix, a second PCR ran for roughly 6 to 11 cycles. TCRdb used MiXCR to reprocess the 5' RACE reads, holding one entry per CDR3 protein. The top ten hold about 4% of the sample, which has 1.5 million to 1.8 million distinct CDR3 sequences, about 45% seen once. CDR1 SNHLY and CDR2 FYNNEI come from the germline V gene. Trimming shortened V by 1 base and J by 9 bases, and 16 bases separated the two germline ends. CDR3 size: 14 residues. This clonotype has just a few counts.

The TCR was taken from a young woman in good health. Sequencing was carried out using blood. This chain joins TRBV2 and TRBJ2-7, with D maybe TRBD2 (5 bases). In nucleotides, the CDR3 is TGTGCCAGCAGTGAAGGAGGGCCCATATTCACGCAGTACTTC. It yields the protein CASSEGGPIFTQYF. The entire variable domain, with the rest obtained from reference TRBV2 and TRBJ2-7, is as follows: EPEVTQTPSHQVTQMGQEVILRCVPISNHLYFYWYRQILGQKVEFLVSFYNNEISEKSEIFDDQFSVERPDGSNFTLKIRSTKLEDSAMYFCASSEGGPIFTQYFGPGTRLTVT.